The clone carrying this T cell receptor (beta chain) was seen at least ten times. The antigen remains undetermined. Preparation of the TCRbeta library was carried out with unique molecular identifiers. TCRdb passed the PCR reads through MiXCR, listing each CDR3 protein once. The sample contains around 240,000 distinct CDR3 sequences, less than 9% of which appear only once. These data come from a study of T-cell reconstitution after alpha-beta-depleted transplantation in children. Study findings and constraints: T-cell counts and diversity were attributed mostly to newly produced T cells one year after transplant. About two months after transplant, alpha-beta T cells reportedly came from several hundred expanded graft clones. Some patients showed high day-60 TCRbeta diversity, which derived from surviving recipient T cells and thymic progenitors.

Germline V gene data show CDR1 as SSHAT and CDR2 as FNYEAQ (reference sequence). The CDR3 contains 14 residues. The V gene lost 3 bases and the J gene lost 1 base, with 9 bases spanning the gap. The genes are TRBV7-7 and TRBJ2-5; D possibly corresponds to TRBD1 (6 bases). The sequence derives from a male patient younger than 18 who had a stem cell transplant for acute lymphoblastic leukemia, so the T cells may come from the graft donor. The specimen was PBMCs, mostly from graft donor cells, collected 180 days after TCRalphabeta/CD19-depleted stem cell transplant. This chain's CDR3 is CASSFAGAQETQYF. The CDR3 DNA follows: TGTGCCAGCAGCTTCGCAGGGGCCCAAGAGACCCAGTACTTC.